These T cell receptor beta chains were read from a single sample in a study of cytomegalovirus exposure and HLA in healthy donors. Sequencing used immunoSEQ multiplex PCR; TCRdb keeps in-frame clones, though not all of them. Here the sample spans about 98,000 clones, about 81% being singletons. The sample consisted of PBMCs. Every receptor here comes from a man aged 35-49 years in good health and CMV-seronegative. CDR3s include the opening cysteine and the closing phenylalanine or tryptophan. The D gene is left open where the match is weak. Clone size is stated in some rows and not others, as once, few, many or a class when expanded.

TRBJ1-5 - TRBD1 TRBV19 CASSTPGQLDNQPQHF TGTGCCAGTAGTACACCGGGACAGTTAGACAATCAGCCCCAGCATTTT
TRBJ1-5 - TRBD1 TRBV5-4 CASSPDRGRDQPQHF TGTGCCAGCAGCCCGGACAGGGGGCGAGATCAGCCCCAGCATTTT
TRBJ2-3 once - TRBV5-1 CASHFGVGDTQYF TGCGCCAGCCATTTCGGGGTGGGAGATACGCAGTATTTT
TRBJ1-3 - - TRBV7-9 CASSLSETNTIYF TGTGCCAGCAGCTTGTCGGAGACCAACACCATATATTTT
TRBJ2-7 - TRBD2 TRBV6-5 CASRGGSYEQYF TGTGCCAGCAGGGGAGGGTCCTACGAGCAGTACTTC
TRBJ2-7 - - TRBV10-3 CAISSAGVSYEQYF TGTGCCATCAGTTCGGCAGGGGTCTCCTACGAGCAGTACTTC
TRBJ1-6 once - TRBV6-5 CASSISGGKNSPLHF TGTGCCAGCAGCATAAGTGGGGGGAAAAATTCACCCCTCCACTTT
TRBJ2-1 - - TRBV10-3 CAISGGTLGAGEQFF TGTGCCATCAGTGGGGGGACACTAGGGGCCGGTGAGCAGTTCTTC
TRBJ2-2 medium-sized TRBD1 TRBV9 CASSVEGQPRSGELFF TGTGCCAGCAGCGTAGAGGGACAGCCAAGGTCCGGGGAGCTGTTTTTT
TRBJ2-3 - - TRBV18 CASSNQTGNTQYF TGTGCCAGCTCGAACCAGACGGGGAACACGCAGTATTTT
TRBJ1-3 once - TRBV19 CASHRLGGSGNTIYF TGTGCCAGCCACCGACTCGGGGGGTCGGGAAACACCATATATTTT
TRBJ1-6 few - TRBV18 CASSPNSNSPLHF TGTGCCAGCTCACCAAATTCGAATTCACCCCTCCACTTT
TRBJ1-6 - - TRBV28 CASSLETDSRSYNSPLHF TGTGCCAGCAGCCTAGAGACCGATTCCCGCTCCTATAATTCACCCCTCCACTTT
TRBJ2-1 - - TRBV7-9 CASSLGANEQFF TGTGCCAGCAGCTTAGGGGCGAATGAGCAGTTCTTC
TRBJ2-5 - - TRBV11-2 CASSLGGNGETQYF TGTGCCAGCAGCTTAGGGGGCAATGGGGAGACCCAGTACTTC
TRBJ1-6 - - TRBV19 CASSHRENNSPLHF TGTGCCAGTAGCCACAGGGAAAATAATTCACCCCTCCACTTT
TRBJ2-5 - - TRBV10-1 CASPYTGPETQYF TGCGCCAGCCCATATACAGGGCCGGAGACCCAGTACTTC
TRBJ2-4 - - TRBV5-1 CASSLQGHDIQYF TGCGCCAGCAGCTTGCAGGGGCACGACATTCAGTACTTC
TRBJ1-2 - - TRBV25-1 CASSELYGYTF TGTGCCAGCAGTGAACTTTATGGCTACACCTTC
TRBJ2-7 - - TRBV28 CASSDPGTSSYEQYF TGTGCCAGCAGTGACCCCGGGACAAGCTCCTACGAGCAGTACTTC
TRBJ2-6 - - TRBV19 CASSIITSSGANVLTF TGTGCCAGTAGTATCATAACTAGCTCTGGGGCCAACGTCCTGACTTTC
TRBJ2-3 - TRBD2 TRBV10-3 CAIGSGLAGGTDTQYF TGTGCCATCGGCTCTGGACTAGCGGGGGGAACAGATACGCAGTATTTT
TRBJ1-5 - - TRBV6-6 CASSPQGNSNQPQHF TGTGCCAGCAGTCCCCAGGGTAATAGCAATCAGCCCCAGCATTTT
TRBJ1-5 - - TRBV30 CAWNGGGSNQPQHF TGTGCCTGGAACGGCGGGGGTAGCAATCAGCCCCAGCATTTT
TRBJ1-1 - - TRBV14 CASSQGLRNTEAFF TGTGCCAGCAGCCAAGGGTTGAGGAACACTGAAGCTTTCTTT
TRBJ1-1 - - TRBV6-1 CASTQNRNTEAFF TGTGCCAGCACCCAAAACAGGAACACTGAAGCTTTCTTT
TRBJ2-1 - - TRBV19 CASTKGGRVYNEQFF TGTGCCAGTACCAAGGGAGGAAGGGTCTACAATGAGCAGTTCTTC
TRBJ2-7 - - TRBV5-4 CASSSADSSYEQYF TGTGCCAGCAGCTCAGCGGACAGCTCCTACGAGCAGTACTTC
TRBJ2-1 - TRBD1 TRBV11-2 CASSAGGSYNEQFF TGTGCCAGCAGCGCAGGGGGCTCCTACAATGAGCAGTTCTTC
TRBJ1-1 - - TRBV7-9 CASSLTRQNTEAFF TGTGCCAGCAGCTTGACGAGGCAGAACACTGAAGCTTTCTTT
TRBJ2-7 once - TRBV6-1 CASSARGSYEQYF TGTGCCAGCAGTGCTCGGGGATCCTACGAGCAGTACTTC
TRBJ1-2 - - TRBV6-1 CASGVGDYGYTF TGTGCCAGCGGAGTAGGGGACTATGGCTACACCTTC
TRBJ2-7 - TRBD2 TRBV9 CASSVARTSGVHEQYF TGTGCCAGCAGCGTAGCCCGGACTAGCGGGGTCCACGAGCAGTACTTC
TRBJ1-5 - TRBD1 TRBV5-1 CASSQGTGAQPQHF TGCGCCAGCAGCCAAGGGACAGGAGCTCAGCCCCAGCATTTT
TRBJ2-7 - TRBD2 TRBV7-9 CASSPPGGLAGRTYEQYF TGTGCCAGCAGCCCTCCCGGTGGACTAGCGGGGAGAACCTACGAGCAGTACTTC
TRBJ1-4 few - TRBV4-1 CASRPEGNEKLFF TGCGCCAGCAGGCCCGAGGGTAATGAAAAACTGTTTTTT
TRBJ1-1 - TRBD1 TRBV5-1 CASSRTGDSYTEAFF TGCGCCAGCAGTCGGACAGGGGACTCCTACACTGAAGCTTTCTTT
TRBJ2-7 - TRBD1 TRBV15 CATSREGPSRGIDYTYEQYF TGTGCCACCAGCAGAGAGGGCCCGAGCAGGGGGATCGACTATACCTACGAGCAGTACTTC
TRBJ1-5 once - TRBV25-1 CASSSSGVNNQPQHF -
TRBJ1-5 - TRBD1 TRBV6-1 CASSGQGALFQPQHF TGTGCCAGCAGTGGTCAGGGGGCCCTGTTTCAGCCCCAGCATTTT
TRBJ2-1 - - TRBV20-1 CSASVEGPFF TGCAGTGCTAGTGTGGAGGGACCGTTCTTC
TRBJ2-1 - - TRBV5-4 CASSLGYSSYNEQFF TGTGCCAGCAGCTTGGGGTACAGCTCCTACAATGAGCAGTTCTTC
TRBJ2-7 once TRBD2 TRBV6-1 CASCLAGTSCEQYF TGTGCCAGCTGCTTAGCGGGGACGTCCTGCGAGCAGTACTTC
TRBJ1-1 - TRBD1 TRBV5-4 CASSIDRGYSPESYTEAFF TGTGCCAGCAGCATTGACAGGGGGTACAGCCCTGAATCTTACACTGAAGCTTTCTTT
TRBJ1-2 - - TRBV11-2 CASSPSTGGRDGYTF TGTGCCAGCAGCCCCTCAACGGGCGGGAGAGATGGCTACACCTTC